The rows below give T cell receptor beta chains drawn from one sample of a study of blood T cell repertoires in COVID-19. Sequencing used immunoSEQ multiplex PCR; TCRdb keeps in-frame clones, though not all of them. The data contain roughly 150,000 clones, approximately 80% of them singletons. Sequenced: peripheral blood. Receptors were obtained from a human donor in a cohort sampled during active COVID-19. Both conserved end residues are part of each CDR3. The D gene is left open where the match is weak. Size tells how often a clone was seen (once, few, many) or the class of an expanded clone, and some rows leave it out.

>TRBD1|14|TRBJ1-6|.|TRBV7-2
TGTGCCAGCACTCCACGGACAGGGGATTCACCCCTCCACTTT
CASTPRTGDSPLHF
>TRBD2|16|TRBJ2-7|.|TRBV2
TGTGCCAGCAGTGAAGATATAGCGGGGGACCTCTACGAGCAGTACTTC
CASSEDIAGDLYEQYF
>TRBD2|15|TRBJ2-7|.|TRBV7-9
TGTGCCAGCAGCTTAGCTTCAGCGGGGGGCTACGAGCAGTACTTC
CASSLASAGGYEQYF
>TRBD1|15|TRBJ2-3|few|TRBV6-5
TGTGCCAGCAGAACCGGGACAGGGCGCACAGATACGCAGTATTTT
CASRTGTGRTDTQYF
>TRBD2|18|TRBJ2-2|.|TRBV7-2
TGTGCCAGCAGCTCCGGGGTAGCGGGAGCGATAGACACCGGGGAGCTGTTTTTT
CASSSGVAGAIDTGELFF
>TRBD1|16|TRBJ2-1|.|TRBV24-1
TGTGCCACCAGTGATACGACAGGGGGGGGGAGGGATGAGCAGTTCTTC
CATSDTTGGGRDEQFF
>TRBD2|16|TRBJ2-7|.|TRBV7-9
TGTGCCAGCACTTTCGGGGGGACTAGCGGGAGCAGCGAGCAGTACTTC
CASTFGGTSGSSEQYF
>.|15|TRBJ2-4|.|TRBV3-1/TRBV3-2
TGTGCCAGCAGCTTGCAGGGGAGGGACAAAAACATTCAGTACTTC
CASSLQGRDKNIQYF
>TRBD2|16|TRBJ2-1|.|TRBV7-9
TGTGCCAGCAGCGGCCGTCCCACTAGCGGCAGGCAGGAGCAGTTCTTC
CASSGRPTSGRQEQFF
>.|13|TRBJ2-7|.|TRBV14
TGTGCCAGCAGCCGAGCAACAGGGTACGAGCAGTACTTC
CASSRATGYEQYF
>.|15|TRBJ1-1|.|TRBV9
TGTGCCAGCAGCCCCCTGGGCAGTCTTGGCTCTGAAGCTTTCTTT
CASSPLGSLGSEAFF
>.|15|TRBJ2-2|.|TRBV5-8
TGTGCCAGCAGCTTGCCAGGGATTGGCACCGGGGAGCTGTTTTTT
CASSLPGIGTGELFF
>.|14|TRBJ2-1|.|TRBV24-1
TGTGCCACCAGTGACCGGACTCTTGAAACTGAGCAGTTCTTC
CATSDRTLETEQFF
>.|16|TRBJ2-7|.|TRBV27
TGTGCCAGCAGTGCAACCGGGAAACTAGAAGTAGTCGAGCAGTACTTC
CASSATGKLEVVEQYF
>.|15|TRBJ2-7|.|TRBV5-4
TGTGCCAGCAGCCTGTCGGGACTGAGCTCCTACGAGCAGTACTTC
CASSLSGLSSYEQYF
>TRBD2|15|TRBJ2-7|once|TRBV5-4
TGTGCCAGCAGCCCAGGGCGGGGGAAGGGACACGAGCAGTACTTC
CASSPGRGKGHEQYF
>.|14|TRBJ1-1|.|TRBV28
TGTGCCAGCAGTTTACTTCGGGATAAGGCTGAAGCTTTCTTT
CASSLLRDKAEAFF
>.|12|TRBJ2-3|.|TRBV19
TGTGCCAGTAGACGGGGTTCTGATACGCAATATTTT
CASRRGSDTQYF
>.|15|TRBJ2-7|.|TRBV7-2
TGTGCCAGCAGCTTAAGGGACTTATCCTCCTACGAGCAGTACTTC
CASSLRDLSSYEQYF
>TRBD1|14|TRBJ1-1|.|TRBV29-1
TGCAGCGTTGGGGGGACAGTAGTTAACACTGAAGCTTTCTTT
CSVGGTVVNTEAFF
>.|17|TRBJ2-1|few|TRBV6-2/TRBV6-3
TGTGCCAGCAGTTACTCGACTGCGGGGAGCTCCTACAATGAGCAGTTCTTC
CASSYSTAGSSYNEQFF
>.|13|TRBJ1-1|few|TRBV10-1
TGCGCCAGCAGTGAACGGGTATTGACTGAAGCTTTCTTT
CASSERVLTEAFF
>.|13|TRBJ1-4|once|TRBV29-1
TGCAGCGTTGAAGCCGGGGTGGATGAAAAACTGTTTTTT
CSVEAGVDEKLFF
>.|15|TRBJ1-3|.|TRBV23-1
TGCGCCAGCAGTCAATCGATCACGGGGAGAAACACCATATATTTT
CASSQSITGRNTIYF
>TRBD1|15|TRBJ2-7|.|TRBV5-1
TGCGCCAGCAGCTTGGAGGGACAGGGCGCCTACGAGCAGTACTTC
CASSLEGQGAYEQYF
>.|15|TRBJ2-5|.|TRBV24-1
TGTGCCACCAGTGATTTTCGGGGGGCCCAAGAGACCCAGTACTTC
CATSDFRGAQETQYF
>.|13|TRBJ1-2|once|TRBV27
TGTGCCAGCAGTTTGGCGGGGATCTATGGCTACACCTTC
CASSLAGIYGYTF
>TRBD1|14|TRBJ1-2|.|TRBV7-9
TGTGCCAGCAGCCGGGACAGGGTGGACTATGGCTACACCTTC
CASSRDRVDYGYTF
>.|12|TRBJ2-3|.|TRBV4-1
TGCGCCAGCAGCCAAGGGCTAGATACGCAGTATTTT
CASSQGLDTQYF
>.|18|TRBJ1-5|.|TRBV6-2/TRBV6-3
TGTGCCAGCAGTTACTCGATTATGGCGCCGGGTAGCAATCAGCCCCAGCATTTT
CASSYSIMAPGSNQPQHF
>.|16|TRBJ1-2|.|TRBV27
TGTGCCAGCAGTTTATCAACCCGGCAGGCCCTCTATGGCTACACCTTC
CASSLSTRQALYGYTF
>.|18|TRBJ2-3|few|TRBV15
TGTGCCACCACCCGCTCCGCGATGGGGCTACTTAGCACAGATACGCAGTATTTT
CATTRSAMGLLSTDTQYF
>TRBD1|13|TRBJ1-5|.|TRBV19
TGTGCCTGCCCGGGACAGGGTTGTCAGCCCCAGCATTTT
CACPGQGCQPQHF
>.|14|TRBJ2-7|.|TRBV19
TGTGCCAGTAGTCCGCGGGGGACACCGGGGGAGCAGTACTTC
CASSPRGTPGEQYF
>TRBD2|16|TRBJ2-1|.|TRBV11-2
TGTGCCAGCAGCGAACAGACTAGCGGGAGATTCAATGAGCAGTTCTTC
CASSEQTSGRFNEQFF
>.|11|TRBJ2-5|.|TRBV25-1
TGTGCCAGCAGTCCGGGGAAGACCCAGTACTTC
CASSPGKTQYF
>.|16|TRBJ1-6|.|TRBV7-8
TGTGCCAGCAGCCAAGGGCGGGCAGTCTGGGGTTCACCCCTCCACTTT
CASSQGRAVWGSPLHF
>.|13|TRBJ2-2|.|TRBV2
TGTGCCAGCAGTAAGGGGGAAGCCGGGGAGCTGTTTTTT
CASSKGEAGELFF
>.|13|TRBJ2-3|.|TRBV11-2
TGTGCCAGCAGCTCCGTGGCGAGGGATACGCAGTATTTT
CASSSVARDTQYF
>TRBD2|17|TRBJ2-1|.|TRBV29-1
TGCAGCTCAAAGGGACTAGCGGGGGGGCTAAAGAACAATGAGCAGTTCTTC
CSSKGLAGGLKNNEQFF
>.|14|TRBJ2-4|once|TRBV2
TGTGCCAGCAGTGGGAACGGAGTCGGGGACATTCAGTACTTC
CASSGNGVGDIQYF
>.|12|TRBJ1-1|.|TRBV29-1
TGCAGCGTTGGGGGTAGAGGGACTGAAGCTTTCTTT
CSVGGRGTEAFF
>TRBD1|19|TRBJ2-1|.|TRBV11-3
TGTGCCAGCAGCTTAGGTGCAAGACCCGGGACAGGGTTATACAATGAGCAGTTCTTC
CASSLGARPGTGLYNEQFF
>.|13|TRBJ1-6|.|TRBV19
TGTGCCACGCGGGACGGGGGATATTCACCCCTCCACTTT
CATRDGGYSPLHF
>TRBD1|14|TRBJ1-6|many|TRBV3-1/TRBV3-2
TGTGCCAGCACCGACGGGACAGGCTGGTCACCCCTCCACTTT
CASTDGTGWSPLHF
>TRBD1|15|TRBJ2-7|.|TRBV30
TGTGCCTGGATTTTCAACGGGACAGCTCCCTACGAGCAGTACTTC
CAWIFNGTAPYEQYF
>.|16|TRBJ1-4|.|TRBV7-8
TGTGCCAGCAGCCGACGGTCGGGGTGGATGAATGAAAAACTGTTTTTT
CASSRRSGWMNEKLFF
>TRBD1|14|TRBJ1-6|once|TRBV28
TGTGCCAGCAGTCTCTCTGGGACAGGGGGACCCCTCCACTTT
CASSLSGTGGPLHF
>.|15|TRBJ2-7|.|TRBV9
TGTGCCAGCAGCGTAGAGGGGGGAGGGAGCTACGAGCAGTACTTC
CASSVEGGGSYEQYF
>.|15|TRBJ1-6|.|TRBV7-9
TGTGCCAGCAGCCCGCCCGGACAGCTAAATTCACCCCTCCACTTT
CASSPPGQLNSPLHF
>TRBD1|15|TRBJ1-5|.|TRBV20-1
TGCAGTGCCAGTCCCGGGACAGGATTCAATCAGCCCCAGCATTTT
CSASPGTGFNQPQHF